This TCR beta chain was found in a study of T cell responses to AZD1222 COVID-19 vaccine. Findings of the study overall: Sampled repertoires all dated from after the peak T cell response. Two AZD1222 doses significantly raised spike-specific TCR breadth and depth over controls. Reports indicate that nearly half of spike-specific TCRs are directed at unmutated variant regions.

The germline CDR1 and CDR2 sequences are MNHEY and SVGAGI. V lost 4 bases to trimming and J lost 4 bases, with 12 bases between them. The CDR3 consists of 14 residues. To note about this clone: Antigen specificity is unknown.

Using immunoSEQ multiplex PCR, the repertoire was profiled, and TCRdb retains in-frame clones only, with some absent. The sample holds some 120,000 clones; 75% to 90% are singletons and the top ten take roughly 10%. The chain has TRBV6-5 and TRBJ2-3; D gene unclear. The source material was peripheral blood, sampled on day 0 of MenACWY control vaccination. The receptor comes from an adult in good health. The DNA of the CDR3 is TGTGCCAGCAGTTCCCACTATGAGGCAGATACGCAGTATTTT. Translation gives CASSSHYEADTQYF.